In this sample, the clone carrying this T cell receptor beta chain turned up many times. This entry comes from a study of T cells in Graves' hyperthyroidism and ophthalmopathy. Aged 18 to 65, the patients had hyperthyroidism that was newly diagnosed and had lasted under 2 months. Those patients with uncontrolled infection, other autoimmune disease, pregnancy or lactation were excluded. Fresh peripheral blood, about 10 ml of it, supplied the PBMCs. From RNA transcripts, TCR beta CDR3 regions were amplified. HTBI primers were employed in a first-round RT-PCR of the TCR CDR3. Each CDR3 protein gets one entry after TCRdb re-called the multiplex PCR reads with MiXCR. The sample carries around 350,000 distinct CDR3 sequences, 15% to 18% recorded once. This CDR3 spans 12 amino acids. V lost 2 bases to trimming and J lost 4 bases, with 5 bases between them. Germline V gene lookup returns CDR1 SNHLY and CDR2 FYNNEI.

This sequence was found in a woman under 30 with Graves' hyperthyroidism that later progressed to Graves' ophthalmopathy. The sample consisted of blood. The chain uses TRBV2 and TRBJ1-1, with D uncertain. This chain's CDR3 is CASSESLTEAFF. CDR3 in DNA: TGTGCCAGCAGTGAAAGTCTCACTGAAGCTTTCTTT.